This paragraph covers one TCR beta chain sequence. Its antigen is undetermined. The sample is drawn from a study of spatial heterogeneity in lung cancer. Study observations and caveats: TCRs found ubiquitously expanded in tumor appeared in blood more at resection than at follow-up.

As for time point: blood at routine non-recurrence follow-up after resection. Unsorted samples of tumor, nontumor lung or frozen PBMC had their whole RNA sequenced. A unique molecular identifier was attached to every TCR cDNA molecule. Each CDR3 protein gets one entry after TCRdb re-called the 5' RACE reads with MiXCR. The sample includes 20,000 to 30,000 distinct CDR3 sequences, 8% to 10% of them seen just once. The V and J ends lost 6 bases and 0 bases respectively, with 16 bases between them. The CDR3 covers 16 residues. The germline gives CDR1 MNHNY, CDR2 SVGAGI (reference sequence). The rearrangement links TRBV6-6 to TRBJ2-3, with D maybe TRBD2 (6 bases). This TCR derives from a male donor with early-stage non-small cell lung cancer. The material was PBMCs, obtained at follow-up. DNA for the CDR3: TGTGCCAGCAGATCGACGGCGGAGGGGAGCACAGATACGCAGTATTTT. This gives the protein CASRSTAEGSTDTQYF.